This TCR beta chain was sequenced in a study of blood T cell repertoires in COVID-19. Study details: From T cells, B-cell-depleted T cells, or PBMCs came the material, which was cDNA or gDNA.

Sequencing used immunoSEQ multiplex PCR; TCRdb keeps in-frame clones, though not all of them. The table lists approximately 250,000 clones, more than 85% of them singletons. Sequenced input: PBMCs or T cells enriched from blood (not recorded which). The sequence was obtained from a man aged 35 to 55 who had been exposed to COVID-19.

The CDR3 DNA reads TGTGCCAGCAGTCAACAGGGTTCCGATACGCAGTATTTT. Protein product: CASSQQGSDTQYF. The rearrangement joins TRBV6-5 to TRBJ2-3; D is perhaps TRBD1 (6 bases). CDR3 length: 13 amino acids. The V gene lost 5 bases and the J gene lost 6 bases, with 12 bases spanning the gap. CDR1 MNHEY and CDR2 SVGAGI come from the germline V gene.